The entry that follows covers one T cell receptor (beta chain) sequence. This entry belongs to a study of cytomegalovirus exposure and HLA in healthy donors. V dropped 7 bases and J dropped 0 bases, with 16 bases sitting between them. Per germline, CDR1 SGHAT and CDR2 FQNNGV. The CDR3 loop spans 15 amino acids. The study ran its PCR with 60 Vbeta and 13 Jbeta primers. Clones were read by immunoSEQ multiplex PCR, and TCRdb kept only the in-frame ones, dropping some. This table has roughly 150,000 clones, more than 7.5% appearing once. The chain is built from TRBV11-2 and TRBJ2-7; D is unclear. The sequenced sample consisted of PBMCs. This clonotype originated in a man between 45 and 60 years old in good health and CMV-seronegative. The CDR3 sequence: CASTLGRQSSYEQYF. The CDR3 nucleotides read TGTGCCAGCACTCTAGGTAGGCAGAGCTCCTACGAGCAGTACTTC.